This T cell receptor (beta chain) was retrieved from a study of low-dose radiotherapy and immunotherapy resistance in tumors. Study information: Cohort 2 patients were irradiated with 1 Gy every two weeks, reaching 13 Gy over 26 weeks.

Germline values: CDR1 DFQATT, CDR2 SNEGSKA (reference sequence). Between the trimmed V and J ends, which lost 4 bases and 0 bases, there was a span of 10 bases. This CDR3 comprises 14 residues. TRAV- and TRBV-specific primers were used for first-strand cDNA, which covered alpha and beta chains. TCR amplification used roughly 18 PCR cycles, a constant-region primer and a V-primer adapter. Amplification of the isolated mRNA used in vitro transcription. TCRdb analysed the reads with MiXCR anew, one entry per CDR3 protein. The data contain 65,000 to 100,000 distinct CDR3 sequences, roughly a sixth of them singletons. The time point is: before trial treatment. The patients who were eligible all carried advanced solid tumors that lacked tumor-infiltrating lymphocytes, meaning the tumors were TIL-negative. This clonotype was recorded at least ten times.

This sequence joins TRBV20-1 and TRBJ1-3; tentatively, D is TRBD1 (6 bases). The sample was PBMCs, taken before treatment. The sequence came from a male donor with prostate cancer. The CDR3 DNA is TGCAGTGCTAACAGGGCCATCTCTGGAAACACCATATATTTT. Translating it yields CSANRAISGNTIYF.